Following are 27 T cell receptor beta chains from one sample sequenced in a study of blood T cell repertoires in COVID-19. Profiling relied on immunoSEQ multiplex PCR, and the TCRdb table lists in-frame clones only, not all of them. The sample includes approximately 390,000 clones, about 87% of them seen just once. The sequenced sample was PBMCs or T cells enriched from blood (not recorded which). These receptor sequences come from a woman between 45 and 65 years old who had recovered from COVID-19.

In its sample, this clone was seen a few times. The gene calls are TRBV19 and TRBJ1-1; D is possibly TRBD1 (6 bases). Trimming stripped 5 bases from V and 4 bases from J, with 11 bases between. The CDR3 spans 13 residues. Germline assignment: CDR1 LNHDA and CDR2 SQIVND (reference sequence). The DNA for the CDR3 is TGTGCCAGTAGTCGGACAGACGGCACTGAAGCTTTCTTT. It encodes CASSRTDGTEAFF.

The CDR3 here is CASIPDRKGSGANVLTF. In nucleotides, the CDR3 is TGTGCCAGCATCCCTGACAGGAAGGGCTCTGGGGCCAACGTCCTGACTTTC. This chain connects TRBV5-6 to TRBJ2-6; TRBD1 is a possible D gene (6 bases). The germline CDR1 and CDR2 sequences are SGHDT and YYEEEE. The CDR3 spans 17 residues. With 6 bases removed from V and 0 bases from J, the gap between germline ends came to 16 bases.

The chain carries TRBV7-9 and TRBJ1-6; perhaps TRBD1 as D (6 bases). The CDR3 length is 16 residues. Per germline, CDR1 SEHNR and CDR2 FQNEAQ (reference sequence). The germline V and J ends were trimmed by 4 bases and 7 bases, with 17 bases remaining between them. CDR3 protein: CASSYNREGWNSPLHF. CDR3 nucleotides: TGTGCCAGCAGCTACAACAGGGAAGGGTGGAATTCACCCCTCCACTTT.

This clone has just a few counts. The V call is TRBV5-1, the J call TRBJ2-7; 7 bases line up with TRBD1. Trimming took 4 bases from V and 1 from J; bases not matched to a gene: 8. This CDR3 spans 15 amino acids. Germline-derived CDR1 and CDR2 are SGHRS and YFSETQ. The DNA for the CDR3 is TGCGCCAGCAGCCGGGACAGTTTAGGATCCTACGAGCAGTACTTC. Translating it yields CASSRDSLGSYEQYF.

V usage is TRBV7-2 and J usage is TRBJ2-5; D perhaps matches TRBD1 (6 bases). Per germline, CDR1 SGHTA and CDR2 FQGNSA. The CDR3 covers 13 residues. Trimming took 5 bases from V and 3 from J, leaving 10 bases between them. The CDR3, as DNA: TGTGCCAGCAGCGTAAACAGGGAAGAGACCCAGTACTTC. It is translated as CASSVNREETQYF.

The J gene is TRBJ2-3, the V gene TRBV7-9; 7 nucleotides line up with TRBD1. The junction had 6 bases not matched to a gene; V was cut back by 0 bases and J by 3 bases. Germline loops: CDR1 SEHNR, CDR2 FQNEAQ (reference sequence). CDR3 length: 16 amino acids. CDR3 nucleotides: TGTGCCAGCAGCTTAGCCCATCGCAGGGGGACAGATACGCAGTATTTT. This translates into CASSLAHRRGTDTQYF.

Turning to this clone: The identical CDR3 is also encoded by other nucleotide sequences in the sample. The chain employs TRBV5-5 and TRBJ1-2; maybe TRBD1 (6 bases). CDR3 size: 12 residues. Germline V gene lookup returns CDR1 SGHKS and CDR2 YYEKEE (reference sequence). V lost 4 bases and J 6 bases, leaving 10 bases between the germline ends. Here the CDR3 reads CASSLDRDGYTF. The CDR3 DNA sequence: TGTGCCAGCAGCCTGGACAGAGATGGCTACACCTTC.

This chain links TRBV11-3 with TRBJ2-7, with no clear D. The CDR3 has 11 residues. From germline, CDR1 is SGHNT and CDR2 YENEEA. V gave up 6 bases and J gave up 5 bases, with 8 bases separating them. CDR3 amino acids: CASSLVHEQYF. CDR3 nucleotide sequence: TGTGCCAGCAGTCTTGTCCACGAGCAGTACTTC.

J is TRBJ2-3 and V is TRBV4-1, with 7 bases identical to TRBD2. Germline loops: CDR1 MGHRA, CDR2 YSYEKL. The CDR3 covers 18 residues. Trimming removed 0 bases from V and 3 bases from J; junction bases left unmatched: 12. CDR3: CASSQETGRVVRTDTQYF. For the CDR3, the DNA is TGCGCCAGCAGCCAAGAAACGGGGAGGGTAGTGAGGACAGATACGCAGTATTTT.

The chain joins TRBV7-9 to TRBJ1-4; 8 nucleotides match TRBD1. After removal of 4 bases from V and 0 bases from J, the junction contained 4 bases not matched to a gene. This CDR3 has 16 residues. The germline gives CDR1 SEHNR, CDR2 FQNEAQ (reference sequence). The CDR3 nucleotides read TGTGCCAGCAGCTCGATACAGGGGGCAACTAATGAAAAACTGTTTTTT. Encoded protein: CASSSIQGATNEKLFF. The full variable domain, with the rest looked up from reference TRBV7-9 and TRBJ1-4, is DTGVSQNPRHKITKRGQNVTFRCDPISEHNRLYWYRQTLGQGPEFLTYFQNEAQLEKSRLLSDRFSAERPKGSFSTLEIQRTEQGDSAMYLCASSSIQGATNEKLFFGSGTQLSVL.

This clone was picked up a small number of times. J is TRBJ1-2 and V is TRBV19; D gene ambiguous. The CDR3 length is 15 residues. Germline V gene data show CDR1 as LNHDA and CDR2 as SQIVND (reference sequence). V was trimmed by 3 bases and J by 3 bases, leaving 14 bases between them. The DNA for the CDR3 is TGTGCCAGTAGTATCCCAACTGAGGAATACTATGGCTACACCTTC. It codes for CASSIPTEEYYGYTF.

The chain recombines TRBV9 with TRBJ1-5, with D possibly TRBD1 on 6 matching bases. Germline CDR1 SGDLS, CDR2 YYNGEE. This CDR3 contains 15 residues. The V gene lost 3 bases and the J gene lost 1 base, with 11 bases spanning the gap. CDR3 nucleotide sequence: TGTGCCAGCAGCGCACAGGGTTCCAGCAATCAGCCCCAGCATTTT. Translating gives CASSAQGSSNQPQHF.

CDR3 in DNA: TGTGCCTGGGACAGGATCAATTCACCCCTCCACTTT. Its protein product is CAWDRINSPLHF. J is TRBJ1-6 and V is TRBV30; D perhaps matches TRBD1 (6 bases). Germline V gene data show CDR1 as GTSNPN and CDR2 as SVGIG (reference sequence). This CDR3 is built from 12 residues. Trimming stripped 5 bases from V and 7 bases from J, with 9 bases between.

The chain couples TRBV27 to TRBJ1-1; D gene ambiguous. The CDR3 is made up of 11 amino acids. Trimming cost V 7 bases and J 7 bases, with 10 bases left between them. The germline V gene has CDR1 MNHEY and CDR2 SMNVEV (reference sequence). In DNA form, the CDR3 reads TGTGCCAGCACTCGAGGGTTTGAAGCTTTCTTT. This gives the protein CASTRGFEAFF.

This chain uses TRBV7-9 with TRBJ1-1; D remains ambiguous. Deletions cut 4 bases from V and 7 bases from J, with 7 bases between. Per germline, CDR1 SEHNR and CDR2 FQNEAQ (reference sequence). The CDR3 sequence is 11 residues long. CDR3 in amino acids: CASSWENEAFF. In DNA, the CDR3 is TGTGCCAGCAGCTGGGAGAATGAAGCTTTCTTT.

V and J are TRBV30 and TRBJ2-2; maybe TRBD1 (5 bases). The CDR3 is 14 amino acids. Germline V lookup: CDR1 GTSNPN, CDR2 SVGIG (reference sequence). The V gene lost 0 bases and the J gene lost 7 bases, with 12 bases spanning the gap. CDR3 nucleotide sequence: TGTGCCTGGAGTGTAAAAGGGGCGGTCGGGGAGCTGTTTTTT. Residues: CAWSVKGAVGELFF.

This clone was seen a few times. The chain has TRBV28 and TRBJ1-2; D not certain. Germline CDR1 is MDHEN and CDR2 is SYDVKM. Deletions cut 8 bases from V and 4 bases from J, with 17 bases between. The CDR3 totals 14 residues. CDR3 in DNA: TGTGCCAGCCGCCTTCTGGCCGGAGCCTATGGCTACACCTTC. Translation gives CASRLLAGAYGYTF.

The DNA for the CDR3 is TGTGCCAGCAGCGCGAACTACGAGCAGTACTTC. Translated: CASSANYEQYF. This chain connects TRBV5-6 to TRBJ2-7; D is unresolved. Trimming took off 4 bases at V and 3 bases at J, with 5 bases between the two ends. This CDR3 comprises 11 residues. The germline V gene encodes CDR1 SGHDT and CDR2 YYEEEE.

The chain is built from TRBV6-2 or TRBV6-3 and TRBJ1-6, with TRBD1 identical over 8 bases. The junction had 4 bases not matched to a gene; V was cut back by 2 bases and J by 4 bases. The CDR3 loop spans 16 amino acids. In germline, CDR1 is MNHEY, CDR2 SVGEGT. Here the CDR3 reads CASSYRQGAYNSPLHF. DNA of the CDR3: TGTGCCAGCAGTTACCGGCAGGGGGCATATAATTCACCCCTCCACTTT.

The chain combines TRBV7-9 with TRBJ2-3, with TRBD2 identical over 7 bases. The CDR3 has 14 amino acids. The junction had 7 bases not matched to a gene; V was cut back by 6 bases and J by 4 bases. Germline CDR1 and CDR2: SEHNR and FQNEAQ (reference sequence). The CDR3 region is CASSKRGRADTQYF. CDR3 sequence (DNA): TGTGCCAGCAGTAAGCGGGGTAGAGCAGATACGCAGTATTTT.

This clone has only a few counts. The gene calls are TRBV19 and TRBJ2-7, with D unresolved. The CDR3 is 13 residues long. The germline V gene encodes CDR1 LNHDA and CDR2 SQIVND (reference sequence). Trimming took 5 bases from V and 0 from J, leaving 8 bases between them. CDR3 DNA sequence: TGTGCCAGTAGTGTCCACACCTCCTACGAGCAGTACTTC. It translates to CASSVHTSYEQYF.

V is TRBV30 and J is TRBJ2-5; TRBD1 is a possible D gene (5 bases). CDR3 length: 13 amino acids. Between the trimmed V and J ends, which lost 1 base and 1 base, there was a span of 7 bases. The V gene's germline CDR1 is GTSNPN and CDR2 SVGIG (reference sequence). CDR3 residues: CAWSGGSQETQYF. The CDR3 DNA reads TGTGCCTGGAGTGGGGGCAGCCAAGAGACCCAGTACTTC.

The rearrangement joins TRBV2 to TRBJ1-4; no clear D gene. CDR1 SNHLY and CDR2 FYNNEI come from the germline V gene. V lost 6 bases and J 0 bases, leaving 8 bases between the germline ends. The CDR3 consists of 14 residues. CDR3 nucleotides: TGTGCCAGCAGACCGGGTGCAACTAATGAAAAACTGTTTTTT. As protein: CASRPGATNEKLFF. The variable domain in full, with the rest retrieved from reference TRBV2 and TRBJ1-4, is EPEVTQTPSHQVTQMGQEVILRCVPISNHLYFYWYRQILGQKVEFLVSFYNNEISEKSEIFDDQFSVERPDGSNFTLKIRSTKLEDSAMYFCASRPGATNEKLFFGSGTQLSVL.

The chain couples TRBV7-2 to TRBJ2-5, with 8 nucleotides matching TRBD2. This CDR3 contains 18 residues. CDR1 is SGHTA and CDR2 is FQGNSA in the germline V gene. Trimming took 3 bases from V and 6 from J; bases not matched to a gene: 18. The CDR3 protein is CASSLGWIRAGGGKTQYF. The DNA for the CDR3 is TGTGCCAGCAGCTTGGGGTGGATACGTGCGGGGGGTGGAAAGACCCAGTACTTC.

The chain couples TRBV7-8 to TRBJ2-3; the D gene is possibly TRBD1 (5 bases). V was pared by 2 bases and J by 2 bases, with 11 bases between. Germline loops: CDR1 SGHVS, CDR2 FQNEAQ. The CDR3 has 15 amino acids. CDR3 loop: CASSLTVGDTDTQYF. The CDR3 bases are TGTGCCAGCAGCTTAACCGTAGGGGACACAGATACGCAGTATTTT. The full variable domain, completed using reference TRBV7-8 and TRBJ2-3, is GAGVSQSPRYKVAKRGQDVALRCDPISGHVSLFWYQQALGQGPEFLTYFQNEAQLDKSGLPSDRFFAERPEGSVSTLKIQRTQQEDSAVYLCASSLTVGDTDTQYFGPGTRLTVL.

Note on this clone: One end of the junction is discordant with germline, which a read error may explain. The V call is TRBV5-6, the J call TRBJ1-5, with 10 nucleotides matching TRBD1. Looked up from germline, CDR1 is SGHDT and CDR2 is YYEEEE. This CDR3 has 17 residues. The CDR3 sequence is CASSRRQGALSDQPQHF. CDR3 nucleotide sequence: TGTGCCAGCAGCAGAAGACAGGGGGCCCTTAGCGATCAGCCCCAGCATTTT.

Details on this clone: The same CDR3 arises from other DNA sequences in this sample as well. This rearrangement joins TRBV5-1 to TRBJ2-5, with 7 positions matching TRBD1. With V trimmed by 3 bases and J by 1 base, 0 bases remained unmatched. This CDR3 contains 13 residues. Germline CDR1 is SGHRS and CDR2 is YFSETQ. The CDR3 sequence: CASSSGGQETQYF. The CDR3 DNA reads TGCGCCAGCAGCTCAGGGGGCCAAGAGACCCAGTACTTC.